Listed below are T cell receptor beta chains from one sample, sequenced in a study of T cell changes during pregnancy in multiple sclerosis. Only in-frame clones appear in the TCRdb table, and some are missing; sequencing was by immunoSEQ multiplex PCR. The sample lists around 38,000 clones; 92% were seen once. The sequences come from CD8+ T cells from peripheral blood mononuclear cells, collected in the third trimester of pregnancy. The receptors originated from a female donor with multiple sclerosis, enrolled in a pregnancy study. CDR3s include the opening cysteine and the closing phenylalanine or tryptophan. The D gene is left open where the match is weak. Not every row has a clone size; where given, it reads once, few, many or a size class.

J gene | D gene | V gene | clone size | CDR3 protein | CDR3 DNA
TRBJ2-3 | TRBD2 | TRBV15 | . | CAKSGGDTDTQYF | TGTGCCAAAAGCGGGGGGGACACAGATACGCAGTATTTT
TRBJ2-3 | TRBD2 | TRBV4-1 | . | CASSSTEREGLNTQYF | TGCGCCAGCAGCTCCACTGAGCGGGAGGGTCTAAATACGCAGTATTTT
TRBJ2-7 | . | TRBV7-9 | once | CASSLAIGLEDEQYF | TGTGCCAGCAGCTTAGCGATCGGACTGGAGGACGAGCAGTACTTC
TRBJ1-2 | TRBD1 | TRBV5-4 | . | CASSLVGTGNNYGYTF | TGTGCCAGCAGCTTGGTTGGGACAGGGAATAACTATGGCTACACCTTC
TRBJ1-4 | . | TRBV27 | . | CASSRRNEKLFF | TGTGCCAGCAGTCGCAGAAATGAAAAACTGTTTTTT
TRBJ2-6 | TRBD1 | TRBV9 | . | CASSAGQYSGANVLTF | TGTGCCAGCAGCGCGGGACAGTACTCTGGGGCCAACGTCCTGACTTTC
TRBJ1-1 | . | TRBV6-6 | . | CASSYSNGNTEAFF | TGTGCCAGCAGTTACTCTAACGGGAACACTGAAGCTTTCTTT
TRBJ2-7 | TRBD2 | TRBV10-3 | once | CAISETGGIGEQYF | TGTGCCATCAGTGAAACGGGAGGGATCGGCGAGCAGTACTTC
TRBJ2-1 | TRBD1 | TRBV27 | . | CASRRDRDYNEQFF | TGTGCCAGCAGACGGGACAGGGACTACAATGAGCAGTTCTTC
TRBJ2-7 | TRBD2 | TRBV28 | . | CASSSGLAGLYEQYF | TGTGCCAGCAGCTCCGGACTAGCGGGTCTCTACGAGCAGTACTTC
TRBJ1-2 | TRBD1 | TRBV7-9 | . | CASSLGDSYGYTF | TGTGCCAGCAGCTTAGGGGACAGCTATGGCTACACCTTC
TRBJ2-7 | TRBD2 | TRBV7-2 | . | CASSLRGRAEVPYEQYF | TGTGCCAGCAGCTTACGCGGGAGGGCCGAAGTCCCCTACGAGCAGTACTTC
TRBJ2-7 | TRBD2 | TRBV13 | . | CASSSSTSYYEQYF | TGTGCCAGCAGCTCGTCGACTAGCTACTACGAGCAGTACTTC
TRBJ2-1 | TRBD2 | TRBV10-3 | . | CAITPGGARDEQFF | TGTGCCATCACCCCGGGAGGGGCGAGGGATGAGCAGTTCTTC
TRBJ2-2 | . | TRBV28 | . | CASSYRGTGELFF | TGTGCCAGCAGTTATAGGGGTACCGGGGAGCTGTTTTTT
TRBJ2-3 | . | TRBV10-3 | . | CAIRLDTSTDTQYF | TGTGCCATCAGATTAGACACTAGCACAGATACGCAGTATTTT
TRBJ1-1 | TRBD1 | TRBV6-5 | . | CASSKGQYTEAFF | TGTGCCAGCAGCAAGGGACAGTACACTGAAGCTTTCTTT
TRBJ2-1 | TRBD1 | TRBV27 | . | CATHGEGAWDEQFF | TGTGCCACCCATGGAGAGGGGGCTTGGGATGAGCAGTTCTTC
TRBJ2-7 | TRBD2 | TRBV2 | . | CASRGLAARGDERYEQYF | TGTGCCAGCAGGGGACTAGCGGCCAGGGGGGATGAGAGGTACGAGCAGTACTTC
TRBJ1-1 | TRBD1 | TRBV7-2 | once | CASSLTGVNTEAFF | TGTGCCAGCAGCTTAACAGGGGTGAACACTGAAGCTTTCTTT
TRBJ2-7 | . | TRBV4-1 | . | CASSQESQFYEQYF | TGCGCCAGCAGCCAAGAGTCTCAGTTTTACGAGCAGTACTTC
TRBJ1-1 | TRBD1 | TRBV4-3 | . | CASSQGGQAEAFF | TGCGCCAGCAGCCAAGGTGGACAGGCTGAAGCTTTCTTT
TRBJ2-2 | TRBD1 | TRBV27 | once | CASSITGVTGELFF | TGTGCCAGCAGTATAACAGGGGTCACCGGGGAGCTGTTTTTT
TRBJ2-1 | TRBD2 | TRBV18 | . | CASSPLAGDNEQFF | TGTGCCAGCTCACCCCTAGCGGGAGACAATGAGCAGTTCTTC
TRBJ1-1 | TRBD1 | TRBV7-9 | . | CASSPLWTGWISEAFF | TGTGCCAGCAGCCCACTTTGGACAGGTTGGATCTCTGAAGCTTTCTTT
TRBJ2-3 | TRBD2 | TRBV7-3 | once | CASSPNLAGDADTQYF | TGTGCCAGCAGCCCGAATCTAGCGGGAGACGCAGATACGCAGTATTTT
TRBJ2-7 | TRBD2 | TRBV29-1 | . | CSVEEFLAGGSYEQYF | TGCAGCGTTGAAGAGTTCCTAGCGGGAGGATCCTACGAGCAGTACTTC
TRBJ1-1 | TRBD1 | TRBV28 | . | CASSDVQGATEAFF | TGTGCCAGCAGTGACGTACAGGGGGCCACTGAAGCTTTCTTT
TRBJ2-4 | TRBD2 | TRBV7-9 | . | CASSDLTSGLAKNIQYF | TGTGCCAGCAGCGACCTGACTAGCGGACTTGCCAAAAACATTCAGTACTTC
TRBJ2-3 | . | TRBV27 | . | CASRNNMATLEGTDTQYF | TGTGCCAGCAGAAATAATATGGCCACCCTAGAGGGCACAGATACGCAGTATTTT
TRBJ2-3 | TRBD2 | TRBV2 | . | CASRETSGTRDTQYF | TGTGCCAGCAGGGAGACTAGCGGGACCCGAGATACGCAGTATTTT
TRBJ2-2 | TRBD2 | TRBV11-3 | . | CASSFHSGLAGRRNLGELFF | TGTGCCAGCAGCTTCCATTCGGGGCTAGCGGGACGTCGAAACCTGGGGGAGCTGTTTTTT
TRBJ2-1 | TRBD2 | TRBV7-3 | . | CASSLSGSSYNEQFF | TGTGCCAGCAGCCTTAGCGGGAGCTCCTACAATGAGCAGTTCTTC
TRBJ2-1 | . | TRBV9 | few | CASSPRGSGYTYNEQFF | TGTGCCAGCAGCCCCCGGGGTAGCGGCTATACCTACAATGAGCAGTTCTTC
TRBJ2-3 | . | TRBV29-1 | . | CSVEVVLAGDTQYF | TGCAGCGTTGAGGTAGTCTTGGCGGGGGATACGCAGTATTTT
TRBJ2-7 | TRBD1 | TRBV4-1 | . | CASSQGQGAYEQYF | TGCGCCAGCAGCCAAGGCCAGGGGGCCTACGAGCAGTACTTC
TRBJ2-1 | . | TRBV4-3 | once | CASSQRGLNNEQFF | TGCGCCAGCAGCCAACGGGGATTAAACAATGAGCAGTTCTTC
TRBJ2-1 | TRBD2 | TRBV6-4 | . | CASSDSTSGSGEQFF | TGTGCCAGCAGTGATTCTACTAGCGGGAGTGGTGAGCAGTTCTTC
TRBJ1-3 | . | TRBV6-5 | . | CASSYSGYGQLYF | TGTGCCAGCAGTTACTCTGGATACGGACAGCTTTATTTT
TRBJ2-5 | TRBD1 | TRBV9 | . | CASSATGAETQYF | TGTGCCAGCAGCGCAACAGGGGCCGAGACCCAGTACTTC
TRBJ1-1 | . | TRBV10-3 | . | CAISESRDTEAFF | TGTGCCATCAGTGAGTCTCGGGATACTGAAGCTTTCTTT
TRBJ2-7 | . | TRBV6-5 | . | CASSGQTGAPYEQYF | TGTGCCAGCAGCGGCCAGACTGGGGCCCCCTACGAGCAGTACTTC
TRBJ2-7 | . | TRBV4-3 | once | CASSQDPAGAYEQYF | TGCGCCAGCAGCCAAGATCCGGCAGGCGCCTACGAGCAGTACTTC
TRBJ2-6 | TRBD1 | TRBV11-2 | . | CASSTRDRESGANVLTF | TGTGCCAGCAGCACGAGGGACAGGGAAAGTGGGGCCAACGTCCTGACTTTC
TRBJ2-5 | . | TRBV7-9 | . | CASKVTSGETQYF | TGTGCCAGCAAAGTCACTTCTGGAGAGACCCAGTACTTC
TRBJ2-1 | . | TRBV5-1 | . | CASSLDYPGDEQFF | TGCGCCAGCAGCTTGGACTACCCCGGGGATGAGCAGTTCTTC
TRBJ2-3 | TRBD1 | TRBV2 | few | CASKDRPSTDTQYF | TGTGCCAGCAAGGACAGGCCCAGCACAGATACGCAGTATTTT
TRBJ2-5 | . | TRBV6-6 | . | CASSYAPRETQYF | TGTGCCAGCAGTTACGCCCCCAGGGAGACCCAGTACTTC
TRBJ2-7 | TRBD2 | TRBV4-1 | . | CASSQDLAGEPYEQYF | TGCGCCAGCAGCCAAGATTTAGCGGGAGAGCCCTACGAGCAGTACTTC
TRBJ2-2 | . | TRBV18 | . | CASSPIVSNTGELFF | TGTGCCAGCTCACCAATTGTATCCAACACCGGGGAGCTGTTTTTT
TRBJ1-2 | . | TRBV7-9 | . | CASSLDRWGRGAPYGYTF | TGTGCCAGCAGCTTAGATCGTTGGGGTCGGGGGGCTCCCTATGGCTACACCTTC
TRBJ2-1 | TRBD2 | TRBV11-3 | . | CASSSNSGRAGEQFF | TGTGCCAGCAGCTCTAATAGCGGGAGGGCAGGTGAGCAGTTCTTC
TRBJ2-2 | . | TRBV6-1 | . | CASSIGLSNTGELFF | TGTGCCAGCAGTATAGGACTATCGAACACCGGGGAGCTGTTTTTT
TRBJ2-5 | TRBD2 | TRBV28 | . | CASSPSGTSQETQYF | TGTGCCAGCAGTCCGTCCGGGACTAGTCAAGAGACCCAGTACTTC
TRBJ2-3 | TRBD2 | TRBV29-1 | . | CSVEGLADTQYF | TGCAGCGTTGAAGGACTAGCTGATACGCAGTATTTT
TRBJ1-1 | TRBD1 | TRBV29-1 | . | CSVEGRGFPFF | TGCAGCGTTGAGGGCAGGGGGTTCCCTTTCTTT
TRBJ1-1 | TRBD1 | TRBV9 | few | CASSVRGQGSSEAFF | TGTGCCAGCAGTGTGAGGGGACAGGGATCGTCTGAAGCTTTCTTT
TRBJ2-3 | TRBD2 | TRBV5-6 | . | CASSLSGNADTQYF | TGTGCCAGCAGCTTGAGCGGGAACGCAGATACGCAGTATTTT
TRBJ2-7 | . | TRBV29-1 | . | CSVLRRISPLDEQYF | TGCAGCGTGTTAAGGCGGATATCCCCGCTGGACGAGCAGTACTTC